Listed here are 27 T cell receptor beta chains from one sample, sequenced in a study of identical twins. MiXCR was run by TCRdb on the 5' RACE reads, yielding one entry per CDR3 protein. The table lists a few hundred thousand distinct CDR3 sequences, roughly 9% of them singletons. A further study also used this sample, focusing on yellow fever vaccine responses in identical twins.

The specimen sequenced was CD8+ T cells sorted from blood. Source of these receptors: a woman aged 18-29 years in good health.

This clonotype was picked up a small number of times. The chain links TRBV7-2 to TRBJ1-2, with TRBD1 matching over 11 bases. The CDR3 totals 16 residues. The germline CDR1 and CDR2 sequences are SGHTA and FQGNSA. Losses at the gene ends were 1 base for V and 4 bases for J; bases not matched to a gene: 5. CDR3: CASSLVGQGVSYGYTF. CDR3 in DNA: TGTGCCAGCAGCTTAGTGGGACAGGGGGTGTCCTATGGCTACACCTTC.

This clonotype was seen ten or more times. J is TRBJ2-2 and V is TRBV20-1; 14 nucleotides match TRBD2. CDR3 length: 18 residues. Germline trimming cut 0 bases from V and 4 bases from J; bases unmatched to any gene: 7. From germline, CDR1 is DFQATT and CDR2 SNEGSKA (reference sequence). The CDR3 spells CSARDLGLAGAGTGELFF. The CDR3 DNA reads as TGCAGTGCTAGAGATTTGGGACTAGCGGGAGCGGGCACCGGGGAGCTGTTTTTT.

V gene TRBV12-3 or TRBV12-4 combines with J gene TRBJ2-2; 7 bases are a match to TRBD2. The CDR3 runs to 15 residues. Trimming removed 5 bases from V and 3 bases from J; junction bases left unmatched: 6. For the CDR3, the DNA is TGTGCCAGCAGTACTACTAGCGAGTACACCGGGGAGCTGTTTTTT. It translates to CASSTTSEYTGELFF.

There are a few counts of this clonotype. The CDR3 loop is CASSYMWQDNSPLHF. The CDR3, as DNA: TGTGCCAGCAGTTACATGTGGCAGGATAATTCACCCCTCCACTTT. J is TRBJ1-6 and V is TRBV6-5, with no clear D. The CDR3 length is 15 residues. The germline gives CDR1 MNHEY, CDR2 SVGAGI. Trimming removed 2 bases from V and 5 bases from J, with 10 bases in between.

The sample holds many counts of this clonotype. The J gene is TRBJ2-2, the V gene TRBV14; a possible D gene is TRBD2 (6 bases). Trimming left V 0 bases short and J 6 bases short, with 17 bases between. Germline assignment: CDR1 SGHDN and CDR2 FVKESK. The CDR3 loop spans 17 amino acids. The CDR3 loop is CASSQDSGRRGSGELFF. CDR3 nucleotide sequence: TGTGCCAGCAGCCAAGATTCGGGACGGAGGGGATCCGGGGAGCTGTTTTTT. Combining the CDR3 with reference TRBV14 and TRBJ2-2 gives the whole variable domain EAGVTQFPSHSVIEKGQTVTLRCDPISGHDNLYWYRRVMGKEIKFLLHFVKESKQDESGMPNNRFLAERTGGTYSTLKVQPAELEDSGVYFCASSQDSGRRGSGELFFGEGSRLTVL.

This clonotype was counted ten times or more. V gene TRBV4-3 combines with J gene TRBJ2-1; possibly TRBD2 for D (6 bases). The V and J ends lost 4 bases and 3 bases respectively, with 16 bases between them. The CDR3 totals 16 residues. CDR1 is LGHNA and CDR2 is YSLEER in the germline V gene. Written as DNA, the CDR3 is TGCGCCAGCAGCCCTTTTAGACTAGACTTCTACAATGAGCAGTTCTTC. Protein product: CASSPFRLDFYNEQFF.

The chain recombines TRBV20-1 with TRBJ2-7; D gene uncertain. V was pared by 0 bases and J by 6 bases, with 18 bases between. Germline loops: CDR1 DFQATT, CDR2 SNEGSKA (reference sequence). The CDR3 sequence is 15 residues long. CDR3 amino acids: CSARDLDRVDIEQYF. In nucleotides, the CDR3 is TGCAGTGCTAGAGATCTGGATAGGGTAGATATCGAGCAGTACTTC.

This clonotype was picked up a small number of times. This rearrangement joins TRBV7-9 to TRBJ2-5; TRBD1 matches 11 bases. Germline loops: CDR1 SEHNR, CDR2 FQNEAQ (reference sequence). V trimming: 5 bases; J trimming: 4 bases; junction bases outside the gene matches: 9. The CDR3 consists of 16 residues. The CDR3 DNA reads TGTGCCAGCAGCGACAAGGACAGGGGGCGGTCAGAGACCCAGTACTTC. Amino acids: CASSDKDRGRSETQYF.

This clonotype was counted ten times or more. The rearrangement uses TRBV20-1 and TRBJ2-7; a weak D match, TRBD2 (6 bases). V was cut by 6 bases and J by 6 bases, with 12 bases left in between. The CDR3 spans 11 residues. Looked up from germline, CDR1 is DFQATT and CDR2 is SNEGSKA (reference sequence). The CDR3 DNA reads as TGCAGTGCACGAGAGGGAGGCGAGCAGTACTTC. This sequence encodes CSAREGGEQYF.

The V call is TRBV20-1, the J call TRBJ2-7; D is undetermined. V lost 1 base and J 6 bases, leaving 13 bases between the germline ends. The CDR3 length is 13 residues. Germline V gene lookup returns CDR1 DFQATT and CDR2 SNEGSKA (reference sequence). CDR3: CSARGQWFGEQYF. The CDR3 DNA sequence: TGCAGTGCTAGAGGGCAGTGGTTCGGCGAGCAGTACTTC.

The chain links TRBV11-2 to TRBJ2-3; TRBD2 matches 15 bases. The CDR3 contains 21 residues. Germline lookup yields CDR1 SGHAT and CDR2 FQNNGV. With V trimmed by 5 bases and J by 0 bases, 15 bases remained unmatched. DNA for the CDR3: TGTGCCAGCAGCAATCCGGAAGGACTAGCGGGGGGGCCAGCTAGCACAGATACGCAGTATTTT. Protein product: CASSNPEGLAGGPASTDTQYF.

This clonotype was detected a few times. The V call is TRBV11-2, the J call TRBJ2-3, with TRBD2 identical over 10 bases. With 3 bases clipped from V and 2 bases from J, the junction kept 11 bases outside the gene matches. The CDR3 has 18 amino acids. Germline lookup yields CDR1 SGHAT and CDR2 FQNNGV. This CDR3 reads CASSFSSSGGIHTDTQYF. CDR3 nucleotide sequence: TGTGCCAGCAGCTTCAGTTCTAGCGGGGGCATCCACACAGATACGCAGTATTTT. Based on the CDR3 plus reference TRBV11-2 and TRBJ2-3, the full variable domain is EAGVAQSPRYKIIEKRQSVAFWCNPISGHATLYWYQQILGQGPKLLIQFQNNGVVDDSQLPKDRFSAERLKGVDSTLKIQPAKLEDSAVYLCASSFSSSGGIHTDTQYFGPGTRLTVL.

This clonotype was seen only a few times. This chain uses TRBV4-3 with TRBJ2-1, with 9 bases lining up with TRBD2. Germline-derived CDR1 and CDR2 are LGHNA and YSLEER. With 0 bases clipped from V and 3 bases from J, the junction kept 6 bases outside the gene matches. The CDR3 consists of 17 residues. The CDR3: CASSQDRLADYYNEQFF. The CDR3 nucleotides read TGCGCCAGCAGCCAAGATAGACTAGCGGACTACTACAATGAGCAGTTCTTC.

This clonotype was picked up a small number of times. The V gene is TRBV3-1, the J gene TRBJ2-7; D unresolved. Germline V gene data show CDR1 as LGHDT and CDR2 as YNNKEL (reference sequence). The V and J ends lost 1 base and 0 bases respectively, with 7 bases between them. The CDR3 covers 14 residues. The CDR3 loop reads CASSQGGGSYEQYF. Here the CDR3 DNA reads TGTGCCAGCAGCCAAGGTGGTGGCTCCTACGAGCAGTACTTC.

This chain connects TRBV29-1 to TRBJ1-1; TRBD1 agrees at 9 bases. The CDR3 covers 13 residues. J was trimmed by 7 bases and V by 6 bases; bases with no gene match: 9. Germline V lookup: CDR1 SQVTM, CDR2 ANQGSEA. In nucleotides, the CDR3 is TGCAGCGTCGAAACAGGGGGCGAAATTGAAGCTTTCTTT. Protein product: CSVETGGEIEAFF.

This clonotype has a handful of counts. This chain joins TRBV5-7 and TRBJ2-3, with D tentatively TRBD2 (6 bases). TRBV5-7 is noted as an ORF with a role that remains uncertain. Trimming took off 4 bases at V and 1 base at J, with 16 bases between the two ends. This CDR3 is built from 16 residues. The DNA of the CDR3 is TGTGCCAGCAGCCCCCGCGTTAGCGGACGCACAGATACGCAGTATTTT. Protein: CASSPRVSGRTDTQYF.

This clonotype was seen ten or more times. This chain uses TRBV29-1 with TRBJ2-1, with 10 positions matching TRBD1. This CDR3 is 15 amino acids long. CDR1 and CDR2 (germline): SQVTM, ANQGSEA. The trim removed 1 base at V and 10 bases at J, leaving 10 bases unmatched. CDR3: CSVEGGTGVYGEQFF. CDR3 nucleotide sequence: TGCAGCGTTGAAGGGGGGACAGGGGTATATGGGGAGCAGTTCTTC.

This clonotype was detected many times. The chain recombines TRBV29-1 with TRBJ2-1; D may be TRBD1 (6 bases). The germline gives CDR1 SQVTM, CDR2 ANQGSEA. There are 12 residues in the CDR3. Trimming took off 3 bases at V and 3 bases at J, with 6 bases between the two ends. CDR3 bases: TGCAGCGTTGAGGACAGCTACAATGAGCAGTTCTTC. This sequence encodes CSVEDSYNEQFF.

This clonotype was seen more than once but under ten times. The V gene is TRBV25-1, the J gene TRBJ2-7; a weak D match, TRBD1 (5 bases). V was clipped by 5 bases and J by 4 bases, with 15 bases between them. CDR3 size: 14 residues. CDR1 and CDR2 from the germline V gene are MGHDK and SYGVNS. The CDR3 sequence: CASSNQGAGYEQYF. The CDR3 nucleotides are TGTGCCAGCAGTAACCAGGGTGCCGGTTACGAGCAGTACTTC.

Ten or more counts support this clonotype. The chain has TRBV9 and TRBJ2-1, with a possible D match to TRBD2 (5 bases). V lost 4 bases, J lost 5 bases, and 16 bases lay in between. Germline lookup yields CDR1 SGDLS and CDR2 YYNGEE. The CDR3 is 15 amino acids. The CDR3 sequence is CASSPGSSINNEQFF. The CDR3 nucleotides read TGTGCCAGCAGCCCGGGGAGTAGTATCAACAATGAGCAGTTCTTC. Looking up the rest from reference TRBV9 and TRBJ2-1 gives the full variable domain: DSGVTQTPKHLITATGQRVTLRCSPRSGDLSVYWYQQSLDQGLQFLIQYYNGEERAKGNILERFSAQQFPDLHSELNLSSLELGDSALYFCASSPGSSINNEQFFGPGTRLTVL.

This clonotype was seen a handful of times. CDR3 protein: CASSFGGAEFF. In DNA form, the CDR3 reads TGCGCCAGCAGCTTCGGGGGGGCGGAGTTCTTC. V gene TRBV5-1 combines with J gene TRBJ2-1; 8 bases align to TRBD2. This CDR3 has 11 amino acids. V dropped 2 bases and J dropped 14; count of bases not matched to a gene: 3. CDR1 and CDR2 (germline): SGHRS, YFSETQ.

Comments on this clonotype: One base away lies a much larger clone, so this may be a sequencing read error. V is TRBV4-2 and J is TRBJ2-7; 10 bases agree with TRBD2. This CDR3 has 17 residues. The V gene's germline CDR1 is LGHNA and CDR2 YNFKEQ. This chain's CDR3 is CASSRGALAGDSNEQYF. As DNA, the CDR3 is TGTGCCAGCAGCCGGGGAGCCCTAGCGGGGGACTCCAACGAGCAGTACTTC.

J is TRBJ2-7 and V is TRBV20-1, with 7 bases identical to TRBD1. The CDR3 extends over 14 amino acids. V lost 3 bases to trimming and J lost 0 bases; unmatched junction nucleotides: 5. CDR1 and CDR2 from the germline V gene are DFQATT and SNEGSKA (reference sequence). The CDR3, as DNA: TGCAGTGCTAGTCTAGGGGGCGGCTCCTACGAGCAGTACTTC. This encodes CSASLGGGSYEQYF.

This clonotype showed up just a few times. The chain uses TRBV7-6 and TRBJ1-5; D remains ambiguous. The CDR3 totals 13 residues. The germline V gene has CDR1 SGHVS and CDR2 FNYEAQ. Trimming stripped 2 bases from V and 9 bases from J, with 11 bases between. CDR3 DNA sequence: TGTGCCAGCAGCTTAACTAGCGCTCGGCCCCAGCATTTT. Translated, it gives CASSLTSARPQHF.

This clonotype was seen more than once but under ten times. The V and J genes are TRBV7-3 and TRBJ1-6, with D unresolved. CDR1 and CDR2 from the germline V gene are SGHTA and FQGTGA. This CDR3 is built from 14 residues. Trimming pared 5 bases from V and 7 bases from J, leaving 12 bases between. CDR3 sequence: CASSAWGGNSPLHF. In nucleotides, the CDR3 is TGTGCCAGCAGCGCATGGGGAGGGAATTCACCCCTCCACTTT. Using reference TRBV7-3 and TRBJ1-6 for the parts outside the CDR3, the full variable domain is GAGVSQTPSNKVTEKGKYVELRCDPISGHTALYWYRQSLGQGPEFLIYFQGTGAADDSGLPNDRFFAVRPEGSVSTLKIQRTERGDSAVYLCASSAWGGNSPLHFGNGTRLTVT.

V and J are TRBV7-2 and TRBJ1-2; a weak D match, TRBD1 (5 bases). The germline V and J ends were trimmed by 7 bases and 5 bases, with 23 bases remaining between them. The CDR3 spans 16 residues. The germline V gene encodes CDR1 SGHTA and CDR2 FQGNSA. The CDR3 protein is CASTSSPPRAIYGYTF. The CDR3 DNA follows: TGTGCCAGCACCTCAAGCCCCCCCAGGGCCATATATGGCTACACCTTC.

The CDR3 nucleotides read TGTGCCAGCAGTCCCCGAGCACTGAGCTACGAGCAGTACTTC. The encoded protein is CASSPRALSYEQYF. The chain links TRBV27 to TRBJ2-7; no clear D. Germline CDR1 MNHEY, CDR2 SMNVEV (reference sequence). The V gene lost 5 bases and the J gene lost 3 bases, with 14 bases spanning the gap. The CDR3 length is 14 residues.